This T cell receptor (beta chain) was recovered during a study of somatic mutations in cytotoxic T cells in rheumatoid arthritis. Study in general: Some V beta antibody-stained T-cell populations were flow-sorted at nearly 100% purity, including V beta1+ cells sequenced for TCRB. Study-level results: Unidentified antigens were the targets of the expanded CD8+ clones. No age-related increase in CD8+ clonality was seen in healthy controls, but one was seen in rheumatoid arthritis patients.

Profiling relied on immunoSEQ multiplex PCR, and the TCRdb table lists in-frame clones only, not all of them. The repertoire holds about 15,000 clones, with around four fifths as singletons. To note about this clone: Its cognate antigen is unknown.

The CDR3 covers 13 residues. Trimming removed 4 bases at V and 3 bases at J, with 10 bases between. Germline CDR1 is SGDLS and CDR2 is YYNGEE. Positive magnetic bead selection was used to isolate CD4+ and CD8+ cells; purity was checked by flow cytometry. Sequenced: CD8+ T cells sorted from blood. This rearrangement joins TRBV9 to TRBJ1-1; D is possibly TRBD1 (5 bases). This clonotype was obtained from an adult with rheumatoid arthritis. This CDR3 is CASSRGEHTEAFF. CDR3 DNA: TGTGCCAGCAGCAGAGGGGAACACACTGAAGCTTTCTTT. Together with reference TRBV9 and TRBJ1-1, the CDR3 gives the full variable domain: DSGVTQTPKHLITATGQRVTLRCSPRSGDLSVYWYQQSLDQGLQFLIQYYNGEERAKGNILERFSAQQFPDLHSELNLSSLELGDSALYFCASSRGEHTEAFFGQGTRLTVV.